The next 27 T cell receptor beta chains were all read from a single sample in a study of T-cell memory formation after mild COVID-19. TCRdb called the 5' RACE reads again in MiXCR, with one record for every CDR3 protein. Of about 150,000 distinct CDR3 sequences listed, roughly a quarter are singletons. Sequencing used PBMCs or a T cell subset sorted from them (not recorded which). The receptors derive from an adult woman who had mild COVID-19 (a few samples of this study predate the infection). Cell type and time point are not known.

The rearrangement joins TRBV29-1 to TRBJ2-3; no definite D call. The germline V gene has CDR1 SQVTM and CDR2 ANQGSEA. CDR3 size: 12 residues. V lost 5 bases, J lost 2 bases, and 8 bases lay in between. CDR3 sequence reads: CSVCQSTDTQYF. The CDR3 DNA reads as TGCAGCGTTTGTCAGTCCACAGATACGCAGTATTTT.

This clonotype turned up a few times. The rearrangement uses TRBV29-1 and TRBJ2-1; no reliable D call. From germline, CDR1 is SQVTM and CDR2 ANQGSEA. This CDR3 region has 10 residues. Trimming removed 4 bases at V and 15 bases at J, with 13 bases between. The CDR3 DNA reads TGCAGCGTTGGGGTGGCTAAGCGGTTCTTC. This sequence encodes CSVGVAKRFF.

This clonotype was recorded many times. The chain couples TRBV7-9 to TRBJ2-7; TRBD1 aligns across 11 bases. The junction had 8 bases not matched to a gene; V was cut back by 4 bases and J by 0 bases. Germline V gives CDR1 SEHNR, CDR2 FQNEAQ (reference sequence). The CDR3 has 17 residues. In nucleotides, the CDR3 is TGTGCCAGCAGCTCCCGCCGGGACAGGGGGAGCTCCTACGAGCAGTACTTC. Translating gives CASSSRRDRGSSYEQYF.

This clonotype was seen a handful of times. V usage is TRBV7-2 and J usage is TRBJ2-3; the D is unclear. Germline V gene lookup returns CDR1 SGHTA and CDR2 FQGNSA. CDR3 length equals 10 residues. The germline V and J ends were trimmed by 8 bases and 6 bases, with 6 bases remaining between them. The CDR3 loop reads CASFSDTQYF. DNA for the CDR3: TGTGCCAGCTTCTCCGATACGCAGTATTTT.

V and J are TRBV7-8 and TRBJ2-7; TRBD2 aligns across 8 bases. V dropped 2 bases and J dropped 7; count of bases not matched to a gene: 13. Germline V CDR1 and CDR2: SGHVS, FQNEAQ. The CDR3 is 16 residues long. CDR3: CASSLSAGASGGEQYF. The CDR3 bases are TGTGCCAGCAGCTTATCAGCGGGAGCCAGCGGAGGGGAGCAGTACTTC.

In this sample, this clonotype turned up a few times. The chain's CDR3 is CASTATGSSYEQYF. Here the CDR3 DNA reads TGCGCCAGCACCGCGACAGGTAGCTCCTACGAGCAGTACTTC. The chain carries TRBV4-1 and TRBJ2-7; tentatively, D is TRBD1 (6 bases). Trimming removed 7 bases from V and 0 bases from J, with 13 bases in between. Germline CDR1 reads MGHRA; CDR2 reads YSYEKL. The CDR3 contains 14 residues.

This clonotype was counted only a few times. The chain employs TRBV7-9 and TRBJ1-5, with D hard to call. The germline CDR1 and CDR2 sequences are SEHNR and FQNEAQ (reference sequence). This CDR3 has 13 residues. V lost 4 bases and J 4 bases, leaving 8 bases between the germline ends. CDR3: CASSSPNNQPQHF. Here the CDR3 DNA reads TGTGCCAGCAGCTCCCCCAATAATCAGCCCCAGCATTTT.

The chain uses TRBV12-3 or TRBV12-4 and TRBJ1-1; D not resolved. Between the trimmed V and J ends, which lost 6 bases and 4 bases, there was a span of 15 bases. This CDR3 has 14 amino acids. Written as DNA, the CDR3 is TGTGCCAGCAGCCTAGACAACCTAGGCACTGAAGCTTTCTTT. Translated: CASSLDNLGTEAFF.

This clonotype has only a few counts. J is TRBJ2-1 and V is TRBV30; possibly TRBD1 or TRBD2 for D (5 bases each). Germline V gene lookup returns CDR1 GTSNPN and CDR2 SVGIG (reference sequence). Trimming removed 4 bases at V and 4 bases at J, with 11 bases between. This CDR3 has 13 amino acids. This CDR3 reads CAWTRGGYNEQFF. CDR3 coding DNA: TGTGCCTGGACACGGGGCGGTTACAATGAGCAGTTCTTC. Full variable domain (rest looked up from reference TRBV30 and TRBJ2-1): SQTIHQWPATLVQPVGSPLSLECTVEGTSNPNLYWYRQAAGRGLQLLFYSVGIGQISSEVPQNLSASRPQDRQFILSSKKLLLSDSGFYLCAWTRGGYNEQFFGPGTRLTVL.

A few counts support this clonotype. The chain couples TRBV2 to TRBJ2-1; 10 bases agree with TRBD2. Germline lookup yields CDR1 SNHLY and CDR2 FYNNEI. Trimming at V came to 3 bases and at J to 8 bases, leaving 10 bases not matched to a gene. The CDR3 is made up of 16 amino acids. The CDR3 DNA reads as TGTGCCAGCAGTGATCCCCCTAGCGGGAGAACCTATGAGCAGTTCTTC. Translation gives CASSDPPSGRTYEQFF.

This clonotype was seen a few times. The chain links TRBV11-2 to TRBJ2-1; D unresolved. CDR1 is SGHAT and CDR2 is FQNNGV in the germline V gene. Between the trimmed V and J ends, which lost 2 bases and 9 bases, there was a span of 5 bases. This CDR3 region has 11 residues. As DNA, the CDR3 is TGTGCCAGCAGCTTATCGTTTGAGCAGTTCTTC. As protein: CASSLSFEQFF.

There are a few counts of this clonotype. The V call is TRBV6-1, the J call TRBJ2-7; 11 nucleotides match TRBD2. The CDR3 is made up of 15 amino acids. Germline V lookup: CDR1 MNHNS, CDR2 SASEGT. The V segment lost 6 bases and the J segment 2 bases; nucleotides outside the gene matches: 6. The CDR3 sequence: CASSPTSGEPYEQYF. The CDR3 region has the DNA TGTGCCAGCAGCCCGACTAGCGGGGAACCCTACGAGCAGTACTTC.

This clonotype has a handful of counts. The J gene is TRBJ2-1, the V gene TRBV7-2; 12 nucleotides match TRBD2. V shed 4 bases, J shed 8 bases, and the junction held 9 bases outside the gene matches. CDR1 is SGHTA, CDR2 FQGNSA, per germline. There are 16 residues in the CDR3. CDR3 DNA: TGTGCCAGCAGCTCCCTAGCGGGGGGGCCGGGCTATGAGCAGTTCTTC. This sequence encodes CASSSLAGGPGYEQFF.

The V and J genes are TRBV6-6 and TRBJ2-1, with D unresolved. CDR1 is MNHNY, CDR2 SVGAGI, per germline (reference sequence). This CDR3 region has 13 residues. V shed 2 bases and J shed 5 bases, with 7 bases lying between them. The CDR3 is CASSYQGHNEQFF. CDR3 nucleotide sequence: TGTGCCAGCAGTTACCAAGGACACAATGAGCAGTTCTTC.

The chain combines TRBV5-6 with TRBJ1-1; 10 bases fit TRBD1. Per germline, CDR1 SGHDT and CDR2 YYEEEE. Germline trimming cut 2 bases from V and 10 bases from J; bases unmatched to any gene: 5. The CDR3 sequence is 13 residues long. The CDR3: CASSLGTGALAFF. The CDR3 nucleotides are TGTGCCAGCAGCTTAGGGACAGGGGCATTAGCTTTCTTT.

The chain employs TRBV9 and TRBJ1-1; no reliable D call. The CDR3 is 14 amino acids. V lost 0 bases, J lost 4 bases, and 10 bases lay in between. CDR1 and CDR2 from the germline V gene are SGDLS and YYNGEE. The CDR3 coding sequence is TGTGCCAGCAGCGTAGATGGCAGCATCACTGAAGCTTTCTTT. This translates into CASSVDGSITEAFF.

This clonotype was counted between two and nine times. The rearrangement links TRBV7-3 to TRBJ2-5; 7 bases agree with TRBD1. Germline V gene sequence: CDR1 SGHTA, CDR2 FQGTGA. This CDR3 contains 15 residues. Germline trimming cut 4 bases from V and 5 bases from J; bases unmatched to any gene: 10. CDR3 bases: TGTGCCAGCAGCTCGTACCCGGGACAGTGGGAGACCCAGTACTTC. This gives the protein CASSSYPGQWETQYF.

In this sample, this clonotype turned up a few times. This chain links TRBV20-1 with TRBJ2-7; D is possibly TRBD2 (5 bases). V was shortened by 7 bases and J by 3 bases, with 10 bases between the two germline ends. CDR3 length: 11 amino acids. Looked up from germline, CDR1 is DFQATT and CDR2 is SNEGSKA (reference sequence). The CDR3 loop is CSVARGYEQYF. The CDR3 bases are TGCAGTGTCGCCCGGGGCTACGAGCAGTACTTC.

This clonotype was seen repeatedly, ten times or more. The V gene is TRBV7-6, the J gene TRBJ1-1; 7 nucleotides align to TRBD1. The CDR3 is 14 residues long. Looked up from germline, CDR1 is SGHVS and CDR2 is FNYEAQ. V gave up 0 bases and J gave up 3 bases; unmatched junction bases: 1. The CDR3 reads CASSLARGDTEAFF. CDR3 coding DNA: TGTGCCAGCAGCTTAGCCAGGGGGGACACTGAAGCTTTCTTT.

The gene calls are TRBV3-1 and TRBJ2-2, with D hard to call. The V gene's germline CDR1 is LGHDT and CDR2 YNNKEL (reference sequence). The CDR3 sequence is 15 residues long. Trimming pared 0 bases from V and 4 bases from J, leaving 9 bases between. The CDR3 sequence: CASSQDERSTGELFF. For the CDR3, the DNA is TGTGCCAGCAGCCAAGATGAGAGATCCACCGGGGAGCTGTTTTTT.

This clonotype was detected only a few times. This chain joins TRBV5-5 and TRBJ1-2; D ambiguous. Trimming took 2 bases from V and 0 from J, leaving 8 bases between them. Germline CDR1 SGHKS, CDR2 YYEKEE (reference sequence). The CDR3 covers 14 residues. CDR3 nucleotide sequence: TGTGCCAGCAGCTTCGATGGGTCTAACTATGGCTACACCTTC. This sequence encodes CASSFDGSNYGYTF.

The CDR3 is CASSQGAYSNQPQHF. CDR3 in DNA: TGTGCCAGCAGCCAAGGAGCTTATAGCAATCAGCCCCAGCATTTT. V gene TRBV3-1 combines with J gene TRBJ1-5, with D unresolved. Germline-derived CDR1 and CDR2 are LGHDT and YNNKEL (reference sequence). The CDR3 consists of 15 residues. Trimming took 1 base from V and 0 from J, leaving 7 bases between them.

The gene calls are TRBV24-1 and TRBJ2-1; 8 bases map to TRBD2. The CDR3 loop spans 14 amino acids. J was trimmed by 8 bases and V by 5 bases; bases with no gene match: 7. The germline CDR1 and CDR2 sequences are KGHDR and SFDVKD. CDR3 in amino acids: CATSAFGTRYEQFF. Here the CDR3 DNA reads TGTGCCACCAGTGCCTTCGGGACTAGGTATGAGCAGTTCTTC.

The CDR3 DNA follows: TGTGCCAGCAGCTTGTTTCCCGACCAGAAATCTGAAGCTTTCTTT. Its protein is CASSLFPDQKSEAFF. The rearrangement links TRBV5-5 to TRBJ1-1; D gene ambiguous. With 1 base removed from V and 6 bases from J, the gap between germline ends came to 16 bases. Germline CDR1 reads SGHKS; CDR2 reads YYEKEE (reference sequence). The CDR3 extends over 15 amino acids.

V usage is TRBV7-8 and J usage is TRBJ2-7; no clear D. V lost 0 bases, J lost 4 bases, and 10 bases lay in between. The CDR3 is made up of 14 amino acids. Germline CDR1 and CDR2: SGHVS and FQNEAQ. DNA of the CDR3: TGTGCCAGCAGCTTAGCCAACGCGAAATACGAGCAGTACTTC. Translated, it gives CASSLANAKYEQYF.

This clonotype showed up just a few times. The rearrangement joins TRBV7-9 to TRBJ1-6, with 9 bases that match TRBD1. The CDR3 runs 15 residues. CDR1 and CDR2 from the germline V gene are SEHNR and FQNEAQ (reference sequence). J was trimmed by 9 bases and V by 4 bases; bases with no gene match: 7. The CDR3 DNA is TGTGCCAGCAGCTCAACCGGGACAGGGAGTTCACCCCTCCACTTT. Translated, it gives CASSSTGTGSSPLHF. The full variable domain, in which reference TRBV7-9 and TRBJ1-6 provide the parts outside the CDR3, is DTGVSQNPRHKITKRGQNVTFRCDPISEHNRLYWYRQTLGQGPEFLTYFQNEAQLEKSRLLSDRFSAERPKGSFSTLEIQRTEQGDSAMYLCASSSTGTGSSPLHFGNGTRLTVT.

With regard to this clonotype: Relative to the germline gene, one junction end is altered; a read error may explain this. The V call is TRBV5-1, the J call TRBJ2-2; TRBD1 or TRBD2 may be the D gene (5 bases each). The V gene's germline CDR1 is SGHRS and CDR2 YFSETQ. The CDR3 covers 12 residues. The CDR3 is CASSLGTGALFF. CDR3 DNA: TGCGCCAGCAGCTTGGGCACCGGGGCGCTGTTTTTT.